The clone carrying this T cell receptor (beta chain) has at least ten counts. The antigen is unknown. The source of the sample is a study of naive and memory T cell subsets. Findings and limits, study-wide: Especially in CD8 cells, naive repertoires contained a few larger clonotypes, possibly CD45RA-re-expressing memory cells.

The beta constant-region primer was an equimolar mix of two oligonucleotides covering TRBC1 and TRBC2. Nested alpha and beta constant-region primers with the SP2 primer drove four PCR rounds on ligated cDNA. TCRdb used MiXCR to reprocess the UMI-ligation and nested PCR reads, holding one entry per CDR3 protein. Among about 100,000 distinct CDR3 sequences listed, 14% were seen once. Germline values: CDR1 KGHSY, CDR2 FQNENV. This CDR3 has 13 amino acids. V was trimmed by 4 bases and J by 2 bases, leaving 8 bases between them. The source of this sequence is a human donor in good health. This chain links TRBV16 with TRBJ1-1; possibly TRBD1 for D (5 bases). The sequenced sample consisted of naive CD8+ T cells from blood. CDR3 DNA: TGTGCCAGCAGCCCGACAGTTAACACTGAAGCTTTCTTT. Translation: CASSPTVNTEAFF.